This T cell receptor (beta chain) was recovered during a study of blood T cell repertoires in COVID-19. Background on the study: From the United States, Italy and Spain came samples of acute and convalescent COVID-19. T cells, B-cell-depleted T cells, or PBMCs supplied cDNA or gDNA.

TCRdb's copy holds only in-frame clones and misses some; the assay was immunoSEQ multiplex PCR. Found here are some 49,000 clones, about four fifths of them singletons; the top ten hold roughly 2.5%. Germline V gene data show CDR1 as MNHEY and CDR2 as SVGAGI. CDR3 length: 14 residues. V was shortened by 6 bases and J by 5 bases, with 16 bases between the two germline ends. The chain is built from TRBV6-5 and TRBJ1-1; a weak D match, TRBD1 (5 bases). The clonotype originates from a woman aged 60-75 years with acute or convalescent COVID-19. What was sequenced was peripheral blood. The CDR3 DNA follows: TGTGCCAGCAGCAAATGGGGGGGGGAAACTGAAGCTTTCTTT. It specifies CASSKWGGETEAFF.